The 7 T cell receptor beta chains reported below all come from one sample, sequenced in a study of T cells expressing NK-cell markers. Following a re-call of the 5' RACE reads, TCRdb has one entry per CDR3 protein and lacks DNA. The sample's table shows roughly 450,000 distinct CDR3 sequences. Material for sequencing was blood T cells: a sorted CD56 or NKG2C T cell subset, CD4+ or CD8+ T cells, or bulk PBMC T cells (not recorded which). The receptors here all came from a woman aged 50 to 60 in good health.

This chain joins TRBV12-3 or TRBV12-4 and TRBJ2-1; the TCRdb D gene call, TRBD2, has no DNA to confirm it. There are 13 residues in the CDR3. The CDR3 protein is CASSDQLAYEQFF.

The rearrangement joins TRBV14 to TRBJ2-2; no DNA is available, so the TRBD2 call from TCRdb remains unchecked. Germline assignment: CDR1 SGHDN and CDR2 FVKESK. The CDR3 has 17 amino acids. CDR3 amino acids: CASSQGTWRESTGELFF. The full variable domain, completed using reference TRBV14 and TRBJ2-2, is EAGVTQFPSHSVIEKGQTVTLRCDPISGHDNLYWYRRVMGKEIKFLLHFVKESKQDESGMPNNRFLAERTGGTYSTLKVQPAELEDSGVYFCASSQGTWRESTGELFFGEGSRLTVL.

This chain connects TRBV20-1 to TRBJ2-3; TCRdb outputs TRBD2, but without DNA this stays unchecked. The CDR3 sequence is 14 residues long. Germline loops: CDR1 DFQATT, CDR2 SNEGSKA (reference sequence). The CDR3 sequence is CSALAGASTDTQYF.

This chain connects TRBV6-2 or TRBV6-3 to TRBJ2-1; TCRdb's assignment of TRBD1 cannot be checked, as there is no DNA. The CDR3 is 14 amino acids. The germline V gene has CDR1 MNHEY and CDR2 SVGEGT. CDR3: CASTGVGEYNEQFF.

The V call is TRBV3-1, the J call TRBJ2-2; TCRdb selects TRBD1, and the lack of DNA leaves this call unchecked. This CDR3 has 20 amino acids. The germline CDR1 and CDR2 sequences are LGHDT and YNNKEL (reference sequence). The CDR3 region is CASSPRWTFPGQSNTGELFF. Combining the CDR3 with reference TRBV3-1 and TRBJ2-2 gives the whole variable domain DTAVSQTPKYLVTQMGNDKSIKCEQNLGHDTMYWYKQDSKKFLKIMFSYNNKELIINETVPNRFSPKSPDKAHLNLHINSLELGDSAVYFCASSPRWTFPGQSNTGELFFGEGSRLTVL.

CDR3: CASSYLTVNQPQHF. The chain carries TRBV2 and TRBJ1-5. The CDR3 runs to 14 residues. Per germline, CDR1 SNHLY and CDR2 FYNNEI. The whole variable domain, remainder taken from reference TRBV2 and TRBJ1-5, is EPEVTQTPSHQVTQMGQEVILRCVPISNHLYFYWYRQILGQKVEFLVSFYNNEISEKSEIFDDQFSVERPDGSNFTLKIRSTKLEDSAMYFCASSYLTVNQPQHFGDGTRLSIL.

The chain joins TRBV24-1 to TRBJ2-3; without DNA, the TCRdb call of TRBD2 cannot be checked. Germline-derived CDR1 and CDR2 are KGHDR and SFDVKD. The CDR3 loop spans 16 amino acids. Here the CDR3 reads CATSVQTSGSPDTQYF.